This T cell receptor (beta chain) derives from a study of blood T cell repertoires in COVID-19. Sequenced by immunoSEQ multiplex PCR; TCRdb stores in-frame clones only, minus some. The sample records about 150,000 clones, 85% to 90% being singletons. The J segment lost 4 bases and the V segment lost 6 bases, leaving 12 bases of the junction unmatched. The V gene's germline CDR1 is SGHDT and CDR2 YYEEEE. The CDR3 length is 16 residues. This sequence originates from a woman aged 60 to 75 with active COVID-19. The chain uses TRBV5-6 and TRBJ2-2; TRBD2 agrees at 7 bases. The sequenced sample was peripheral blood. The CDR3 nucleotides are TGTGCCAGCACCGAGACGGGAGGCTTCGGCACCGGGGAGCTGTTTTTT. It yields the protein CASTETGGFGTGELFF.